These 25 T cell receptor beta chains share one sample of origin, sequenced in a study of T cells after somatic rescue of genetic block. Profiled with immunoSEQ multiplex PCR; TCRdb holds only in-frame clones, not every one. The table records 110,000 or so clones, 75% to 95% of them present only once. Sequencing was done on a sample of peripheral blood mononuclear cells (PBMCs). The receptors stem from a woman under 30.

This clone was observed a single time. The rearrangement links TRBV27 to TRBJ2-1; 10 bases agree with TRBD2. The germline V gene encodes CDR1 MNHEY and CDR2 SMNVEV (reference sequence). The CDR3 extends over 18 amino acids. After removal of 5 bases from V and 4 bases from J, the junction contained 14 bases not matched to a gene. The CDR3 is CASSPGTSVWGPYNEQFF. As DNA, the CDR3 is TGTGCCAGCAGTCCCGGGACTAGCGTATGGGGTCCGTACAATGAGCAGTTCTTC.

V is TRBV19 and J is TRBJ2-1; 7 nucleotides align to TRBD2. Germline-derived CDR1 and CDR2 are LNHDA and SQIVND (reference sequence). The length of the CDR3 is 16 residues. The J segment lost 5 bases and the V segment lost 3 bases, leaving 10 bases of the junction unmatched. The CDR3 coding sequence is TGTGCCAGTAGTATCCCCGGCGGGGGAGGGAACAATGAGCAGTTCTTC. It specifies CASSIPGGGGNNEQFF.

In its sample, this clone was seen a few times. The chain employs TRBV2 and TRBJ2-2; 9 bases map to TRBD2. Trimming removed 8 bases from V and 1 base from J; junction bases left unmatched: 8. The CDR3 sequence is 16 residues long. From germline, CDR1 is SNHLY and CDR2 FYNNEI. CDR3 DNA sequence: TGTGCCAGCCGGGGAGCGGGGGGCCTGAACACCGGGGAGCTGTTTTTT. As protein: CASRGAGGLNTGELFF.

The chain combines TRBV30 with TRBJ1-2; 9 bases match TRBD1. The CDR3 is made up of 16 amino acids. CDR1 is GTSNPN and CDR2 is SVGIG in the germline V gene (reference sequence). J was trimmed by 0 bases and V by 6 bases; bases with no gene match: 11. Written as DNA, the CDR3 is TGTGCCTGCCCGTCCGGGACAGGGATCGCTAACTATGGCTACACCTTC. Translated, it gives CACPSGTGIANYGYTF. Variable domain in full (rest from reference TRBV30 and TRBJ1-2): SQTIHQWPATLVQPVGSPLSLECTVEGTSNPNLYWYRQAAGRGLQLLFYSVGIGQISSEVPQNLSASRPQDRQFILSSKKLLLSDSGFYLCACPSGTGIANYGYTFGSGTRLTVV.

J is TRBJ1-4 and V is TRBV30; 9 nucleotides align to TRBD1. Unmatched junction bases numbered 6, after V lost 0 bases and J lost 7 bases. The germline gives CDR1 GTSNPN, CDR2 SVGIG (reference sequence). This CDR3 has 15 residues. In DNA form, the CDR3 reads TGTGCCTGGAGTGTACTCGGGACAGGGACTGAAAAACTGTTTTTT. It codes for CAWSVLGTGTEKLFF.

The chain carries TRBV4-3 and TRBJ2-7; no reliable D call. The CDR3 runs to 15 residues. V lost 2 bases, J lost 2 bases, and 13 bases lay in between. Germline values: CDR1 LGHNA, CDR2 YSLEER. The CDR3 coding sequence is TGCGCCAGCAGCCAACAGACACAAAATACCTACGAGCAGTACTTC. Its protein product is CASSQQTQNTYEQYF.

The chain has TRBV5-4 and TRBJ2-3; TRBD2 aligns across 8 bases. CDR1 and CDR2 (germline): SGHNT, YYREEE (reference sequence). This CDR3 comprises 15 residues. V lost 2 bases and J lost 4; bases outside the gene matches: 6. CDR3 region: CASSFNGGGSDTQYF. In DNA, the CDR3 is TGTGCCAGCAGCTTTAACGGCGGGGGGTCAGATACGCAGTATTTT.

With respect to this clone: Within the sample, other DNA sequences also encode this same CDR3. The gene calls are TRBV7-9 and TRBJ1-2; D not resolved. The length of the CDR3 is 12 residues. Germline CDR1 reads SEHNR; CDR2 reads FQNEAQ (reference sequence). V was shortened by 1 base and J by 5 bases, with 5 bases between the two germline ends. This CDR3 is CASSLGNYGYTF. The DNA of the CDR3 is TGTGCCAGCAGCTTAGGGAATTATGGCTACACCTTC.

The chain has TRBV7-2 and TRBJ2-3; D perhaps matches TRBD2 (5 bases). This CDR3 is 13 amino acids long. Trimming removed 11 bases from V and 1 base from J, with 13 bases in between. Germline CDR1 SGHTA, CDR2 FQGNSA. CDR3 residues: CASSRYRTDTQYF. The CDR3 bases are TGTGCCTCTAGCCGTTACCGCACAGATACGCAGTATTTT.

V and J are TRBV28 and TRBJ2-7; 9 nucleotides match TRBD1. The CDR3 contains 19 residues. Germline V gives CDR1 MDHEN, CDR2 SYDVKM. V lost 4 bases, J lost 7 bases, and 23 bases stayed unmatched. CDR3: CASSSVFSIPGQGLREQYF. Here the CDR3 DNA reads TGTGCCAGCAGTTCCGTATTCTCGATACCGGGACAGGGTTTAAGGGAGCAGTACTTC.

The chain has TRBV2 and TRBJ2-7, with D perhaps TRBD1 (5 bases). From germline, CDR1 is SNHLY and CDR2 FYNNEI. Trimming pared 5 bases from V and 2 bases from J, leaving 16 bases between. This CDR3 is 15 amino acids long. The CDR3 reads CASSIFPREPYEQYF. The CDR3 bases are TGTGCCAGCAGTATTTTCCCCAGGGAACCCTACGAGCAGTACTTC.

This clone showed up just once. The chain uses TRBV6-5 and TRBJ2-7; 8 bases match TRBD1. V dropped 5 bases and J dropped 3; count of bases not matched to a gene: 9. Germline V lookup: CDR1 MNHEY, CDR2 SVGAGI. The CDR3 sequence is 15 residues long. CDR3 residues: CASSGRTGNVYEQYF. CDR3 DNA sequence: TGTGCCAGCAGTGGCCGGACAGGGAACGTCTACGAGCAGTACTTC.

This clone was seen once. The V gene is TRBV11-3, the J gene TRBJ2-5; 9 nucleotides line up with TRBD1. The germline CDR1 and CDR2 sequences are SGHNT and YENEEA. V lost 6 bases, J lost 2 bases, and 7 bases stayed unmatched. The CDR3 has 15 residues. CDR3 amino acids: CASRQGARVQETQYF. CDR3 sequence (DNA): TGTGCCAGCAGACAGGGGGCTAGGGTTCAAGAGACCCAGTACTTC.

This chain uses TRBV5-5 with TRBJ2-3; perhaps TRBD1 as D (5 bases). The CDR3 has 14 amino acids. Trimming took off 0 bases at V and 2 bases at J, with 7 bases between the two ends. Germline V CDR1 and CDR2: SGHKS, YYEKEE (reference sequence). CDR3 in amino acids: CASSLVGATDTQYF. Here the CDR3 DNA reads TGTGCCAGCAGCTTGGTAGGGGCCACAGATACGCAGTATTTT.

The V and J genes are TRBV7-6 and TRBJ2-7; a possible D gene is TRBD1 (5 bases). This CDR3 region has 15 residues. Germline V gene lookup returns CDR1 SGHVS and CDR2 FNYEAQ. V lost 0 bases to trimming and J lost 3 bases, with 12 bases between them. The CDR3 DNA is TGTGCCAGCAGCTTAGCAAAGGGGAAGGACTACGAGCAGTACTTC. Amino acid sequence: CASSLAKGKDYEQYF.

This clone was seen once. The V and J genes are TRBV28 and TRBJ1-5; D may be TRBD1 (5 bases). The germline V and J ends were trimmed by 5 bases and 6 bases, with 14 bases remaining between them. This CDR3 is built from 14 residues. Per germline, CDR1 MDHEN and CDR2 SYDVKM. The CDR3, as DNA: TGTGCCAGCAGTCCGTGGCAGGGCGGTCAGCCCCAGCATTTT. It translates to CASSPWQGGQPQHF.

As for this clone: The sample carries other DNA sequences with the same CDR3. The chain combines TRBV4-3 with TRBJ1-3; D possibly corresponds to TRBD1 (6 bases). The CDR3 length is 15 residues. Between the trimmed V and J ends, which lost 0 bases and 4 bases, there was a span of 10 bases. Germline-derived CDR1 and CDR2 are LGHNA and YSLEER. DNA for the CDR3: TGCGCCAGCAGCCAAGACACAGGGACGGGAAACACCATATATTTT. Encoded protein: CASSQDTGTGNTIYF.

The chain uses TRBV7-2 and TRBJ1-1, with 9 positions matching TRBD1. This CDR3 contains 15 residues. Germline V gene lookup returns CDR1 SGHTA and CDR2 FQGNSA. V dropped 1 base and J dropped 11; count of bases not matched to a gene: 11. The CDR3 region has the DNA TGTGCCAGCAGCTTAGTTGGACAGGGGCCATCCGGGGCTTTCTTT. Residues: CASSLVGQGPSGAFF.

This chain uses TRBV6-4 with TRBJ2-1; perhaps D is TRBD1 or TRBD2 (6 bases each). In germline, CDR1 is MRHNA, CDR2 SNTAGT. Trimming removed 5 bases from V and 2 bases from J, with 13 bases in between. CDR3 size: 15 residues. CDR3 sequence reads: CASSFGRGPYNEQFF. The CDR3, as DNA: TGTGCCAGCAGTTTCGGACGGGGGCCCTACAATGAGCAGTTCTTC.

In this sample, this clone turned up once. CDR3 region: CSVRGGLDTGELFF. The DNA of the CDR3 is TGCAGCGTTCGGGGGGGCCTAGACACCGGGGAGCTGTTTTTT. This chain links TRBV29-1 with TRBJ2-2, with 8 bases identical to TRBD2. The CDR3 has 14 amino acids. CDR1 is SQVTM, CDR2 ANQGSEA, per germline. With V trimmed by 5 bases and J by 3 bases, 5 bases remained unmatched.

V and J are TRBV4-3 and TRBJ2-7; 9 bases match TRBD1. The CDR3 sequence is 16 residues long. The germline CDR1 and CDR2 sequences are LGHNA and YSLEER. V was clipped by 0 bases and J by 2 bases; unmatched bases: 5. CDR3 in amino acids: CASSQDNRGRPYEQYF. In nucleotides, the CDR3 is TGCGCCAGCAGCCAAGATAACAGGGGGCGCCCCTACGAGCAGTACTTC.

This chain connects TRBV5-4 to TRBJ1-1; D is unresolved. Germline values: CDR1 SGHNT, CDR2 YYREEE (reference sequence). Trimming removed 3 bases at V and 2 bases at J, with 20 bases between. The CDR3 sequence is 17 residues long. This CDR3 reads CASSSLGKRLENTEAFF. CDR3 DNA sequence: TGTGCCAGCAGCTCACTAGGGAAAAGGCTTGAAAACACTGAAGCTTTCTTT.

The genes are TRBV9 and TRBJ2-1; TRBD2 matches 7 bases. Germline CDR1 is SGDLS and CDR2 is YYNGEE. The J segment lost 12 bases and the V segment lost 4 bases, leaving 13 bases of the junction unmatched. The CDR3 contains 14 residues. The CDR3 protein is CASSPHERGPMQFF. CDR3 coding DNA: TGTGCCAGCAGCCCCCACGAGCGGGGACCTATGCAGTTCTTC.

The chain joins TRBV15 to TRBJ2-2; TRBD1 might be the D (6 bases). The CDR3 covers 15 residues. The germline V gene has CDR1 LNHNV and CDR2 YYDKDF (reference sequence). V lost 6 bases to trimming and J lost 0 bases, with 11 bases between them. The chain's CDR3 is CATRTTGTNTGELFF. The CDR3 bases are TGTGCCACCAGAACTACAGGGACGAACACCGGGGAGCTGTTTTTT.

CDR3 loop: CASSEGWGNTIYF. DNA of the CDR3: TGTGCCAGCAGTGAAGGTTGGGGAAACACCATATATTTT. This sequence joins TRBV2 and TRBJ1-3, with D unresolved. Germline values: CDR1 SNHLY, CDR2 FYNNEI. This CDR3 is 13 amino acids long. V dropped 1 base and J dropped 4 bases, with 5 bases sitting between them.